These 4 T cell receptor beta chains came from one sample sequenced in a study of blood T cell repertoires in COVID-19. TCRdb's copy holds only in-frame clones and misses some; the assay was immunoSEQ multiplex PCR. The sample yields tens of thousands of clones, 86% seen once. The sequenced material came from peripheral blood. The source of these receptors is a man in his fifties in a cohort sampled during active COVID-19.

CDR3 region: CASSSPFGLGTGGTYEQYV. Written as DNA, the CDR3 is TGTGCCAGCAGCTCTCCTTTTGGACTGGGGACAGGGGGGACCTACGAGCAGTACGTC. The J gene is TRBJ2-7, the V gene TRBV11-2; 11 bases map to TRBD1. CDR3 length: 19 amino acids. After removal of 4 bases from V and 2 bases from J, the junction contained 16 bases not matched to a gene. Germline CDR1 and CDR2: SGHAT and FQNNGV.

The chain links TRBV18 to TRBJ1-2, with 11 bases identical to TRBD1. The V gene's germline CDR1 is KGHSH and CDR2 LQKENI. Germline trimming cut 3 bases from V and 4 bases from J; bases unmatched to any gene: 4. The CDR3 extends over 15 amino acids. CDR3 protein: CASSPGQGVGYGYTF. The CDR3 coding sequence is TGTGCCAGCTCACCGGGACAGGGGGTTGGCTATGGCTACACCTTC.

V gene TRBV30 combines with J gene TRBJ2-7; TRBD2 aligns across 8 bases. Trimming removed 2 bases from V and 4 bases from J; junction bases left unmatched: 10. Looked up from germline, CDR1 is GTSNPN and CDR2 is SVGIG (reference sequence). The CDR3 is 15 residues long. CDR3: CAWSPIGRAPYEQYV. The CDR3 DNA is TGTGCCTGGAGTCCCATCGGGAGGGCCCCATACGAGCAGTACGTC.

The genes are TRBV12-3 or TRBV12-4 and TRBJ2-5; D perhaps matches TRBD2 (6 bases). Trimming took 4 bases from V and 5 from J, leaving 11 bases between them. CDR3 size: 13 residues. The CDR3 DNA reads TGTGCCAGCAGTTCGGGGGTTAGGGAGACCCAGTACTTC. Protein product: CASSSGVRETQYF.